The entry below gives a single T cell receptor (beta chain) sequence along with its context. The data were taken from a study of T cells in pancreatic ductal adenocarcinoma. Surgery without prior neoadjuvant therapy was the treatment of the selected pancreatic ductal adenocarcinoma patients. The germline V gene encodes CDR1 SEHNR and CDR2 FQNEAQ (reference sequence). This CDR3 comprises 15 residues. J was trimmed by 5 bases and V by 5 bases; bases with no gene match: 11. The table came from immunoSEQ multiplex PCR; TCRdb's copy has only in-frame clones and leaves some out. The sample holds roughly 31,000 clones; about 92% are singletons and the top ten take roughly 2%.

This TCR derives from a human donor with pancreatic ductal adenocarcinoma. The genes are TRBV7-9 and TRBJ1-1; TRBD1 aligns across 7 bases. Material for sequencing was PBMCs. The CDR3 DNA reads as TGTGCCAGCAGCCCATCGAGGGGGCTGGAGACTGAAGCTTTCTTT. Its protein is CASSPSRGLETEAFF. The full variable domain, in which reference TRBV7-9 and TRBJ1-1 provide the parts outside the CDR3, is DTGVSQNPRHKITKRGQNVTFRCDPISEHNRLYWYRQTLGQGPEFLTYFQNEAQLEKSRLLSDRFSAERPKGSFSTLEIQRTEQGDSAMYLCASSPSRGLETEAFFGQGTRLTVV.